Listed here is a single T cell receptor (beta chain). The sample is drawn from a study of technical replicates of blood from a handful of donors. This CDR3 comprises 15 residues. Germline V lookup: CDR1 SGHDT, CDR2 YYEEEE. V gave up 5 bases and J gave up 2 bases; unmatched junction bases: 6. Clones were read by immunoSEQ multiplex PCR, and TCRdb kept only the in-frame ones, dropping some. The sample shows 50,000 to 70,000 clones, over 85% of them seen only once. The genes are TRBV5-6 and TRBJ1-3, with 8 bases fitting TRBD1. The sequenced material came from PBMCs. The source is a human donor in good health. Some clones in this sample may be carry-over from other donors' samples. The CDR3 sequence is CASSYDRGPGNTIYF. CDR3 DNA sequence: TGTGCCAGCAGTTATGACAGGGGCCCTGGAAACACCATATATTTT.